This TCR beta chain stems from a study of PD-L1 blockade in urothelial cancer. In the study overall: Between 0 and 3 prior chemotherapy regimens had been given to patients.

Trimming cost V 5 bases and J 9 bases; bases outside gene matches: 11. Germline V lookup: CDR1 SGHTA, CDR2 FQGNSA. This CDR3 contains 15 residues. Profiling relied on immunoSEQ multiplex PCR, and the TCRdb table lists in-frame clones only, not all of them. The sample consists of 75,000 to 90,000 clones, more than 75% of them appearing once. This sequence was found in a man aged 70-80 years with urothelial cancer. The chain combines TRBV7-2 with TRBJ2-1; 9 bases are shared with TRBD1. The specimen was PBMCs, collected around atezolizumab (anti-PD-L1) treatment. CDR3 region: CASSTGTGYRSEQFF. CDR3 DNA sequence: TGTGCCAGCAGCACCGGGACAGGGTATCGCAGTGAGCAGTTCTTC.